The 3 T cell receptor beta chains reported below all come from one sample, sequenced in a study of control samples from healthy donors and cancer patients. The table came from immunoSEQ multiplex PCR; TCRdb's copy has only in-frame clones and leaves some out. There are 95,000 to 130,000 clones in the sample; over 90% occur only once, and roughly 2.7% lies in the top ten. Material: blood. The receptors were gathered from a young man in good health.

V usage is TRBV25-1 and J usage is TRBJ1-4; no definite D call. This CDR3 contains 15 residues. Germline V gene data show CDR1 as MGHDK and CDR2 as SYGVNS. Trimming cost V 2 bases and J 7 bases, with 14 bases left between them. CDR3 DNA: TGTGCCAGCAGTGAAAACTACAAACCTGGTGAAAAACTGTTTTTT. Its translation: CASSENYKPGEKLFF.

The V and J genes are TRBV7-6 and TRBJ2-1; D remains ambiguous. Germline V gene sequence: CDR1 SGHVS, CDR2 FNYEAQ. V lost 6 bases to trimming and J lost 6 bases, with 9 bases between them. CDR3 length: 12 residues. CDR3 in DNA: TGTGCCAGCAGAACAGATTCCAATGAGCAGTTCTTC. It is translated as CASRTDSNEQFF.

The chain joins TRBV5-5 to TRBJ2-5, with 7 bases matching TRBD2. J lost 5 bases, V lost 0 bases, and 4 bases had no gene match. This CDR3 is 14 amino acids long. CDR1 is SGHKS and CDR2 is YYEKEE in the germline V gene (reference sequence). This chain's CDR3 is CASSLVSRGETQYF. The DNA for the CDR3 is TGTGCCAGCAGCTTGGTGTCGCGGGGGGAGACCCAGTACTTC.